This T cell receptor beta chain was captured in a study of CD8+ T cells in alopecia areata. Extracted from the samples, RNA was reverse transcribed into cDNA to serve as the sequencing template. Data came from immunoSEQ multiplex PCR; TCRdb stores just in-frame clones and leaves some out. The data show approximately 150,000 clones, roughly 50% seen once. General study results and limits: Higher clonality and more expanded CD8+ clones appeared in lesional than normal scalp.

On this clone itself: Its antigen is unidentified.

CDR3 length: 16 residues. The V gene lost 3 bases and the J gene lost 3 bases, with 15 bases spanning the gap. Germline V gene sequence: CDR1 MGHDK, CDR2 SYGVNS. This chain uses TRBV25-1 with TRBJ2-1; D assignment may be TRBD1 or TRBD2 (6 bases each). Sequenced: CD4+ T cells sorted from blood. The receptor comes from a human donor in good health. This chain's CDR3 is CASSETRGHNYNEQFF. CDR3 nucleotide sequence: TGTGCCAGCAGTGAGACACGGGGGCACAACTACAATGAGCAGTTCTTC.